This T cell receptor beta chain was identified during a study of T cells expressing NK-cell markers. The CDR3 spans 15 residues. Germline CDR1 and CDR2: DFQATT and SNEGSKA (reference sequence). TCRdb reprocessed the 5' RACE reads, keeping one entry per CDR3 protein, no DNA. The sample totals roughly 430,000 distinct CDR3 sequences; its top ten clones hold 6% to 9.5%. V usage is TRBV20-1 and J usage is TRBJ2-1; TCRdb's D call, TRBD2, is unchecked because there is no DNA. The sequence was obtained from a woman between 18 and 70 years old in good health. Sequencing input: blood T cells: a sorted CD56 or NKG2C T cell subset, CD4+ or CD8+ T cells, or bulk PBMC T cells (not recorded which). CDR3 region: CSVAGGLTPYNEQFF.